These 25 T cell receptor beta chains came from one sample sequenced in a study of PD-1 blockade in classical Hodgkin lymphoma. No patient escaped relapse after autologous stem cell transplantation, and brentuximab vedotin exposure varied. Using immunoSEQ multiplex PCR, the repertoire was profiled, and TCRdb retains in-frame clones only, with some absent. The sample holds 60,000 or so clones, about nine tenths seen once. Material: peripheral blood mononuclear cells (PBMCs), obtained at baseline. The receptors stem from a human donor with classical Hodgkin lymphoma.

The chain combines TRBV4-2 with TRBJ2-7; 8 nucleotides align to TRBD2. CDR3 length equals 18 residues. The germline CDR1 and CDR2 sequences are LGHNA and YNFKEQ. Trimming took 0 bases from V and 3 from J; bases not matched to a gene: 13. The CDR3 DNA follows: TGTGCCAGCAGCCAAGATCGACGAATTAGCGGGGTAAACTACGAGCAGTACTTC. This codes for CASSQDRRISGVNYEQYF.

This clone has just one count. This chain links TRBV5-1 with TRBJ2-7; 8 bases agree with TRBD1. CDR1 SGHRS and CDR2 YFSETQ come from the germline V gene. The CDR3 is 17 amino acids. V lost 4 bases and J lost 0; bases outside the gene matches: 12. The CDR3 nucleotides read TGCGCCAGCAGCCCCGCGAGTTTTGGACAGGGCTCCTACGAGCAGTACTTC. This codes for CASSPASFGQGSYEQYF.

This chain connects TRBV18 to TRBJ1-5; D gene ambiguous. Germline CDR1 is KGHSH and CDR2 is LQKENI. The CDR3 covers 14 residues. V lost 1 base and J lost 7, with 11 bases in between. CDR3 region: CASSPLAGIQPQHF. CDR3 nucleotides: TGTGCCAGCTCACCACTCGCCGGTATACAGCCCCAGCATTTT.

V gene TRBV19 combines with J gene TRBJ2-6, with D maybe TRBD1 (6 bases). The CDR3 loop spans 17 amino acids. V was shortened by 7 bases and J by 2 bases, with 18 bases between the two germline ends. Looked up from germline, CDR1 is LNHDA and CDR2 is SQIVND (reference sequence). The CDR3 DNA reads TGTGCCAGTACCTTACTCCAGGGGTTTGCTGGGGCCAACGTCCTGACTTTC. Protein sequence: CASTLLQGFAGANVLTF. The entire variable domain, with the rest obtained from reference TRBV19 and TRBJ2-6, is as follows: DGGITQSPKYLFRKEGQNVTLSCEQNLNHDAMYWYRQDPGQGLRLIYYSQIVNDFQKGDIAEGYSVSREKKESFPLTVTSAQKNPTAFYLCASTLLQGFAGANVLTFGAGSRLTVL.

V usage is TRBV19 and J usage is TRBJ2-5, with TRBD1 matching 7 bases. Germline V CDR1 and CDR2: LNHDA, SQIVND (reference sequence). The length of the CDR3 is 13 residues. After removal of 5 bases from V and 4 bases from J, the junction contained 4 bases not matched to a gene. CDR3 in amino acids: CASSHDRVETQYF. In DNA, the CDR3 is TGTGCCAGTAGTCATGACAGGGTAGAGACCCAGTACTTC.

J is TRBJ2-7 and V is TRBV7-9; 7 positions match TRBD2. The CDR3 is made up of 14 amino acids. The V gene end was trimmed by 3 bases and the J gene end by 7 bases; junction bases not matched to a gene: 9. CDR1 is SEHNR, CDR2 FQNEAQ, per germline (reference sequence). CDR3: CASSLRGRGNEQYF. The CDR3 DNA reads TGTGCCAGCAGCTTGAGAGGGAGGGGTAATGAGCAGTACTTC.

This rearrangement joins TRBV7-2 to TRBJ2-7; 9 positions match TRBD1. V was pared by 6 bases and J by 5 bases, with 8 bases of the junction left unmatched. This CDR3 spans 14 amino acids. From germline, CDR1 is SGHTA and CDR2 FQGNSA. The CDR3, as DNA: TGTGCCAGCAGGGGACAGGGAATCCCCAACGAGCAGTACTTC. It specifies CASRGQGIPNEQYF.

V usage is TRBV28 and J usage is TRBJ2-7, with D unresolved. CDR3 length equals 15 residues. Germline V gene sequence: CDR1 MDHEN, CDR2 SYDVKM. V was clipped by 2 bases and J by 7 bases, with 18 bases between them. CDR3 region: CASSLTTFPREEQYF. DNA of the CDR3: TGTGCCAGCAGTTTAACCACATTTCCTAGAGAAGAGCAGTACTTC.

This clone was seen only once. The chain uses TRBV28 and TRBJ2-7; D is unclear. The CDR3 spans 12 residues. Germline assignment: CDR1 MDHEN and CDR2 SYDVKM. V shed 2 bases and J shed 0 bases, with 2 bases lying between them. The CDR3 region has the DNA TGTGCCAGCAGTTTAGCCTCCTACGAGCAGTACTTC. This translates into CASSLASYEQYF.

V usage is TRBV28 and J usage is TRBJ2-3; 9 bases map to TRBD2. The CDR3 extends over 15 amino acids. The germline V gene encodes CDR1 MDHEN and CDR2 SYDVKM. Trimming took 6 bases from V and 1 from J; bases not matched to a gene: 5. The CDR3 loop is CASSKAGGGTDTQYF. CDR3 sequence (DNA): TGTGCCAGCAGCAAAGCGGGGGGCGGCACAGATACGCAGTATTTT.

The V call is TRBV7-9, the J call TRBJ1-1, with D unclear. The germline V gene encodes CDR1 SEHNR and CDR2 FQNEAQ (reference sequence). The CDR3 loop spans 15 amino acids. V gave up 1 base and J gave up 4 bases, with 13 bases separating them. The CDR3 spells CASSLEAGYGTEAFF. The CDR3 coding sequence is TGTGCCAGCAGCTTAGAAGCGGGGTACGGCACTGAAGCTTTCTTT. Supplemented by reference TRBV7-9 and TRBJ1-1, the full variable domain reads DTGVSQNPRHKITKRGQNVTFRCDPISEHNRLYWYRQTLGQGPEFLTYFQNEAQLEKSRLLSDRFSAERPKGSFSTLEIQRTEQGDSAMYLCASSLEAGYGTEAFFGQGTRLTVV.

The chain recombines TRBV6-4 with TRBJ1-4; a weak D match, TRBD1 (6 bases). CDR3 size: 18 residues. V gave up 0 bases and J gave up 3 bases, with 17 bases separating them. CDR1 and CDR2 (germline): MRHNA, SNTAGT. CDR3 sequence reads: CASSDSRLQGEANEKLFF. CDR3 nucleotide sequence: TGTGCCAGCAGTGACTCACGATTACAGGGTGAGGCTAATGAAAAACTGTTTTTT.

V usage is TRBV2 and J usage is TRBJ1-3; D is perhaps TRBD1 (5 bases). CDR1 is SNHLY, CDR2 FYNNEI, per germline. The CDR3 extends over 14 amino acids. V lost 8 bases, J lost 0 bases, and 11 bases lay in between. This chain's CDR3 is CASGGPSSGNTIYF. CDR3 coding DNA: TGTGCCAGCGGGGGACCCAGCTCTGGAAACACCATATATTTT.

V and J are TRBV7-6 and TRBJ2-5; 8 bases align to TRBD2. This CDR3 has 17 residues. J lost 2 bases, V lost 2 bases, and 10 bases had no gene match. Germline V gene data show CDR1 as SGHVS and CDR2 as FNYEAQ. CDR3 sequence: CASSLSRLAGMQETQYF. CDR3 DNA: TGTGCCAGCAGCTTATCACGATTAGCGGGAATGCAAGAGACCCAGTACTTC.

This chain links TRBV4-1 with TRBJ2-6; D ambiguous. V lost 0 bases to trimming and J lost 0 bases, with 9 bases between them. The CDR3 loop spans 17 amino acids. Germline V gene sequence: CDR1 MGHRA, CDR2 YSYEKL. The CDR3 loop is CASSQDGLSSGANVLTF. In DNA form, the CDR3 reads TGCGCCAGCAGCCAAGACGGGCTAAGCTCTGGGGCCAACGTCCTGACTTTC.

The genes are TRBV5-1 and TRBJ2-7; a weak D match, TRBD2 (5 bases). Germline V lookup: CDR1 SGHRS, CDR2 YFSETQ. With 5 bases removed from V and 3 bases from J, the gap between germline ends came to 9 bases. This CDR3 is 12 amino acids long. The CDR3 loop reads CASRLGGYEQYF. CDR3 nucleotides: TGCGCCAGCAGACTAGGTGGCTACGAGCAGTACTTC.

V and J are TRBV10-3 and TRBJ2-7; no clear D gene. V was pared by 5 bases and J by 6 bases, with 11 bases between. Germline V CDR1 and CDR2: ENHRY, SYGVKD. This CDR3 has 12 amino acids. The CDR3 reads CAISSRRIEQYF. The DNA of the CDR3 is TGTGCCATCAGTAGCAGGAGAATCGAGCAGTACTTC.

This clone was detected only once. The chain uses TRBV19 and TRBJ2-1; 7 bases line up with TRBD1. There are 15 residues in the CDR3. Germline CDR1 is LNHDA and CDR2 is SQIVND (reference sequence). Losses at the gene ends were 1 base for V and 6 bases for J; bases not matched to a gene: 6. The CDR3 reads CASSIAVGQANEQFF. In DNA, the CDR3 is TGTGCCAGTAGTATAGCTGTCGGACAGGCCAATGAGCAGTTCTTC.

V usage is TRBV28 and J usage is TRBJ2-7; D unclear. This CDR3 contains 12 residues. Germline assignment: CDR1 MDHEN and CDR2 SYDVKM. Trimming left V 5 bases short and J 0 bases short, with 5 bases between. As DNA, the CDR3 is TGTGCCAGCAGTCCCCCCTCCTACGAGCAGTACTTC. It translates to CASSPPSYEQYF.

The V and J genes are TRBV28 and TRBJ2-1; 8 positions agree with TRBD1. CDR1 and CDR2 from the germline V gene are MDHEN and SYDVKM. V was pared by 5 bases and J by 6 bases, with 3 bases of the junction left unmatched. This CDR3 has 13 residues. The CDR3 DNA sequence: TGTGCCAGCAGTCCGGACAGGGCCAATGAGCAGTTCTTC. Translation gives CASSPDRANEQFF.

The chain carries TRBV4-1 and TRBJ2-7, with TRBD1 identical over 8 bases. The CDR3 spans 17 residues. Losses at the gene ends were 0 bases for V and 2 bases for J; bases not matched to a gene: 9. Looked up from germline, CDR1 is MGHRA and CDR2 is YSYEKL. The CDR3 DNA reads as TGCGCCAGCAGCCAAGATCTCCCCGGACAGGGTCCCTACGAGCAGTACTTC. It translates to CASSQDLPGQGPYEQYF.

This clone appeared once. The chain uses TRBV7-2 and TRBJ2-3, with 9 bases fitting TRBD2. V lost 4 bases to trimming and J lost 4 bases; unmatched junction nucleotides: 9. CDR3 length: 16 residues. Germline V gives CDR1 SGHTA, CDR2 FQGNSA. CDR3 in DNA: TGTGCCAGCAGCTCATTAGCGGGAGTAGTTGCAGATACGCAGTATTTT. Translating gives CASSSLAGVVADTQYF.

The chain combines TRBV2 with TRBJ2-1; no clear D gene. V was cut by 4 bases and J by 0 bases, with 10 bases left in between. This CDR3 region has 15 residues. Per the germline V gene, CDR1 is SNHLY and CDR2 is FYNNEI. The CDR3 loop reads CASSGIETSYNEQFF. The CDR3 DNA reads TGTGCCAGCAGTGGAATTGAAACCTCCTACAATGAGCAGTTCTTC.

This chain connects TRBV6-4 to TRBJ2-6, with D perhaps TRBD2 (5 bases). The V and J ends lost 0 bases and 0 bases respectively, with 6 bases between them. The CDR3 contains 16 residues. Per germline, CDR1 MRHNA and CDR2 SNTAGT. Here the CDR3 reads CASSDSLASGANVLTF. DNA of the CDR3: TGTGCCAGCAGTGACTCGCTAGCCTCTGGGGCCAACGTCCTGACTTTC.

V is TRBV12-5 and J is TRBJ1-2; D is undetermined. Trimming shortened V by 4 bases and J by 4 bases, and 10 bases separated the two germline ends. Germline V gives CDR1 LGHNT, CDR2 FRNRAP. The CDR3 is 13 residues long. The CDR3 region is CASGSAESYGYTF. The CDR3 coding sequence is TGTGCTAGTGGTTCCGCTGAATCCTATGGCTACACCTTC.